These 3 T cell receptor beta chains were all obtained from the same sample, sequenced in a study of CD8 T cells in ankylosing spondylitis. Using its own MiXCR run on the 5' RACE reads, TCRdb lists one record per CDR3 protein. The profile covers a few hundred thousand distinct CDR3 sequences, with around 20% appearing a single time and about 16% taken by the ten largest. General observations from the study: A motif of 7 or 8 highly homologous TCR beta variants was seen as apparently characteristic of ankylosing spondylitis blood.

No antigen has been identified for these receptors. Sequenced sample: blood, either unsorted or a sorted T cell fraction (not recorded which). The receptor set was obtained from a male donor with ankylosing spondylitis.

This clonotype occurred a few times. The V and J genes are TRBV18 and TRBJ2-1; TRBD1 aligns across 7 bases. The CDR3 covers 15 residues. Germline V lookup: CDR1 KGHSH, CDR2 LQKENI. The junction had 7 bases not matched to a gene; V was cut back by 4 bases and J by 4 bases. CDR3 coding DNA: TGTGCCAGCTCACTCCAGGGACAGCAATACAATGAGCAGTTCTTC. It translates to CASSLQGQQYNEQFF.

This clonotype occurred many times. The chain employs TRBV12-3 or TRBV12-4 and TRBJ2-1; either TRBD1 or TRBD2 may fit D (5 bases each). This CDR3 has 16 residues. Between the trimmed V and J ends, which lost 0 bases and 0 bases, there was a span of 9 bases. In nucleotides, the CDR3 is TGTGCCAGCAGTTTAGCAGGTGGGGGCTCCTACAATGAGCAGTTCTTC. Its protein is CASSLAGGGSYNEQFF.

This clonotype came up a few times. The chain joins TRBV10-2 to TRBJ2-6; TRBD2 is a possible D gene (6 bases). This CDR3 spans 16 amino acids. V lost 6 bases to trimming and J lost 1 base, with 13 bases between them. Germline V gene lookup returns CDR1 WSHSY and CDR2 SAAADI. This CDR3 reads CASRVSGTSGANVLTF. The DNA for the CDR3 is TGCGCCAGCAGGGTGTCTGGGACTTCTGGGGCCAACGTCCTGACTTTC.